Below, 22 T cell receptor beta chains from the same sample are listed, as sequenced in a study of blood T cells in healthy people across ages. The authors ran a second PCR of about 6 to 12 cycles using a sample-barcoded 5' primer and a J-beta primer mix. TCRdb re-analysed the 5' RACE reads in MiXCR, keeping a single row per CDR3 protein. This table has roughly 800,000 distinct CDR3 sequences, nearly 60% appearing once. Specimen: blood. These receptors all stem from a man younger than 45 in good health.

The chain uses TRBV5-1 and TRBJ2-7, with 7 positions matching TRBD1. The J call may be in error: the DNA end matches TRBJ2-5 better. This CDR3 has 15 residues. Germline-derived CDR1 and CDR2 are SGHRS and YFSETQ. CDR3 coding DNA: TGCGCCAGCAGCTCCCGGACAGGATGGGGGGAGACCCAGTACTTC. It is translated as CASSSRTGWGETQYF.

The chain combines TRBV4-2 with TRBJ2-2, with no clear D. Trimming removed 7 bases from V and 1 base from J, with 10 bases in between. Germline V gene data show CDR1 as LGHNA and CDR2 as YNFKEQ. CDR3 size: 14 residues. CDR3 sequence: CASTRDLNTGELFF. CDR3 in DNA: TGTGCCAGCACCCGCGACCTGAACACCGGGGAGCTGTTTTTT.

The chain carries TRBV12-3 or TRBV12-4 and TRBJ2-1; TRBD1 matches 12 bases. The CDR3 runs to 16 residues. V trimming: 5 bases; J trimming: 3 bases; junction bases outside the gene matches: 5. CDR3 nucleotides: TGTGCCAGCAGTGAAGGGACAGGGGGCGTCTACAATGAGCAGTTCTTC. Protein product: CASSEGTGGVYNEQFF.

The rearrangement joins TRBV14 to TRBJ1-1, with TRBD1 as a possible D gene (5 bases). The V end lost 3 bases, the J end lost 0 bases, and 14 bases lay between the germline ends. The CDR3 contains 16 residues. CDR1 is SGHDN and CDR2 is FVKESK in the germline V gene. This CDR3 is CASSQRDHWLNTEAFF. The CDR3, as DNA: TGTGCCAGCAGCCAGAGGGACCATTGGTTGAACACTGAAGCTTTCTTT.

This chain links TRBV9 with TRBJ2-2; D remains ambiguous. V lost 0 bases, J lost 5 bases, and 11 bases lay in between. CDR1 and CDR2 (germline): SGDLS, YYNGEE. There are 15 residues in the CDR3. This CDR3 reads CASSVEPVGTGELFF. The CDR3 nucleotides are TGTGCCAGCAGCGTAGAACCTGTGGGTACCGGGGAGCTGTTTTTT. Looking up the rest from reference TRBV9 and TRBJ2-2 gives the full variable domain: DSGVTQTPKHLITATGQRVTLRCSPRSGDLSVYWYQQSLDQGLQFLIQYYNGEERAKGNILERFSAQQFPDLHSELNLSSLELGDSALYFCASSVEPVGTGELFFGEGSRLTVL.

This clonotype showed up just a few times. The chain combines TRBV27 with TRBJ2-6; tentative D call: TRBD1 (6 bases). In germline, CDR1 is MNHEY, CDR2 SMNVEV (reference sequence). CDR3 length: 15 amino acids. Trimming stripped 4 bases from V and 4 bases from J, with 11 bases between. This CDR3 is CASSYRVAGANVLTF. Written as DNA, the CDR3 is TGTGCCAGCAGTTACAGGGTAGCGGGGGCCAACGTCCTGACTTTC.

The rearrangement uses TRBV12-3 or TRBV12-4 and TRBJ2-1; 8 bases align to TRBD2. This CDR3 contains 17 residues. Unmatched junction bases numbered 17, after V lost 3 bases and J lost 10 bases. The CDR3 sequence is CASSFFAPGTSSSEQFF. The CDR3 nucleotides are TGTGCCAGCAGTTTTTTCGCCCCCGGGACTAGTTCTTCGGAGCAGTTCTTC.

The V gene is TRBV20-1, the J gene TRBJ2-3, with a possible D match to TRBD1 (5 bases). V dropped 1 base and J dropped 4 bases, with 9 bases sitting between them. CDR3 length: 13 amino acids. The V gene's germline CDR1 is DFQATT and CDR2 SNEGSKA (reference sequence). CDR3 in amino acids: CSARVAGPDTQYF. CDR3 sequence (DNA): TGCAGTGCTAGAGTGGCAGGGCCAGATACGCAGTATTTT.

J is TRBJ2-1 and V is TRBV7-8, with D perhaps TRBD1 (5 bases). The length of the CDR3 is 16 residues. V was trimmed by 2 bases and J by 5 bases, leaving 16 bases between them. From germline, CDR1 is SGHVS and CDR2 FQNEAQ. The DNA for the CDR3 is TGTGCCAGCAGCTTAACCGGCACCCTCAGGGACAATGAGCAGTTCTTC. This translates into CASSLTGTLRDNEQFF. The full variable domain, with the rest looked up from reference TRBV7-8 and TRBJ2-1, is GAGVSQSPRYKVAKRGQDVALRCDPISGHVSLFWYQQALGQGPEFLTYFQNEAQLDKSGLPSDRFFAERPEGSVSTLKIQRTQQEDSAVYLCASSLTGTLRDNEQFFGPGTRLTVL.

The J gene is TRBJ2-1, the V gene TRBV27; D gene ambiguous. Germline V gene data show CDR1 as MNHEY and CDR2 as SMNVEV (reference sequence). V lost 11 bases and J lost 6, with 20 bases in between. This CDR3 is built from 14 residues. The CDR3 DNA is TGTGCCGCGCGTGGAGTAGGCCTTTCCAATGAGCAGTTCTTC. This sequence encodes CAARGVGLSNEQFF.

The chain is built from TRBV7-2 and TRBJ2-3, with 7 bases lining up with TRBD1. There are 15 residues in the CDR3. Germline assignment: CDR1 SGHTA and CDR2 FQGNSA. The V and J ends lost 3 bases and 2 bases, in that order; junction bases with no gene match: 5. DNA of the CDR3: TGTGCCAGCAGCTTGGGACAGCCGGTCACAGATACGCAGTATTTT. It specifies CASSLGQPVTDTQYF.

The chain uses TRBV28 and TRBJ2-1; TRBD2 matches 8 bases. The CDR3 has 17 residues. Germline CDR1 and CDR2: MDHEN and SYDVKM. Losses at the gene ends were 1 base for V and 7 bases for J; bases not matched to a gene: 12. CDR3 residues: CASSLSAGTRGWNEQFF. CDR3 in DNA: TGTGCCAGCAGTTTATCCGCCGGGACTAGGGGCTGGAATGAGCAGTTCTTC.

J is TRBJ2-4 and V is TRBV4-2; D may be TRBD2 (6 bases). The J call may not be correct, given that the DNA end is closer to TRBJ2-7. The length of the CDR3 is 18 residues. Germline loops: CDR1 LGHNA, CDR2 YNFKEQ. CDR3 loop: CASSQDPSAAANSYEQYF. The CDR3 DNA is TGTGCCAGCAGCCAAGATCCTAGCGCGGCGGCCAACTCCTACGAGCAGTACTTC.

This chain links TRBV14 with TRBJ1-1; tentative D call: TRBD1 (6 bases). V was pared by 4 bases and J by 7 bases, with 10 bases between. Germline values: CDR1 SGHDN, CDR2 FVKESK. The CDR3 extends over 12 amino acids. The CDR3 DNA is TGTGCCAGCAGCCTACAGGGAGTTGAAGCTTTCTTT. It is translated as CASSLQGVEAFF. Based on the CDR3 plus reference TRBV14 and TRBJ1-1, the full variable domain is EAGVTQFPSHSVIEKGQTVTLRCDPISGHDNLYWYRRVMGKEIKFLLHFVKESKQDESGMPNNRFLAERTGGTYSTLKVQPAELEDSGVYFCASSLQGVEAFFGQGTRLTVV.

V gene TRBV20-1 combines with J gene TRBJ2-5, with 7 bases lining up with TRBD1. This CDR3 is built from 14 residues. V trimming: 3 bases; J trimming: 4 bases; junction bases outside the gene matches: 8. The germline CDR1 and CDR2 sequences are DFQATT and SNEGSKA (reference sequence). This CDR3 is CSASEGAGGETQYF. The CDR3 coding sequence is TGCAGTGCTAGTGAGGGGGCTGGAGGAGAGACCCAGTACTTC.

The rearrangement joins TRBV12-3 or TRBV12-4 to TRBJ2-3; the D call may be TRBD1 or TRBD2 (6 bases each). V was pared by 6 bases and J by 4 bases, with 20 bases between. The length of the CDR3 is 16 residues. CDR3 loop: CASRDVRGEKADTQYF. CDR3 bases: TGTGCCAGCAGGGACGTTAGGGGGGAGAAAGCAGATACGCAGTATTTT.

The CDR3 loop is CASSYARNTEAFF. In DNA form, the CDR3 reads TGTGCCAGCAGTTACGCGCGGAACACTGAAGCTTTCTTT. V gene TRBV6-5 combines with J gene TRBJ1-1; D is unresolved. The germline CDR1 and CDR2 sequences are MNHEY and SVGAGI. V was trimmed by 2 bases and J by 1 base, leaving 5 bases between them. The CDR3 totals 13 residues.

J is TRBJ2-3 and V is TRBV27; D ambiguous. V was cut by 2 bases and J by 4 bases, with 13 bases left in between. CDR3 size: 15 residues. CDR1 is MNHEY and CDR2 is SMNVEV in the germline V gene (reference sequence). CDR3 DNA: TGTGCCAGCAGTTTAATTGGGATTCGGGCAGATACGCAGTATTTT. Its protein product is CASSLIGIRADTQYF.

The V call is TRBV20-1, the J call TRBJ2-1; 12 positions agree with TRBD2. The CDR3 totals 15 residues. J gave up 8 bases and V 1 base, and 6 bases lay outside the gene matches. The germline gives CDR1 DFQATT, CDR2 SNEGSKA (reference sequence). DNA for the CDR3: TGCAGTGCTAGAGTGGCTAGCGGGAGGGTTGATGAGCAGTTCTTC. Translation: CSARVASGRVDEQFF.

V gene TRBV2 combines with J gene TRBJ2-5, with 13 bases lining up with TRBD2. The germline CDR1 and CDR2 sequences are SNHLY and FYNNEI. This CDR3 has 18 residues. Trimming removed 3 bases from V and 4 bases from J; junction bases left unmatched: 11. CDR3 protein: CASSDGRRTSGSGETQYF. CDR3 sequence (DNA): TGTGCCAGCAGTGACGGCCGGCGGACTAGCGGGAGTGGAGAGACCCAGTACTTC. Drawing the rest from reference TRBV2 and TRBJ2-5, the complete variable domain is EPEVTQTPSHQVTQMGQEVILRCVPISNHLYFYWYRQILGQKVEFLVSFYNNEISEKSEIFDDQFSVERPDGSNFTLKIRSTKLEDSAMYFCASSDGRRTSGSGETQYFGPGTRLLVL.

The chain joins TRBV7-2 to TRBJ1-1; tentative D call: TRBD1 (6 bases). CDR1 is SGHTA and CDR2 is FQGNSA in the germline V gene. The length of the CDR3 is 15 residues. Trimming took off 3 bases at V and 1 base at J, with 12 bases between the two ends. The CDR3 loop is CASSFRGGSNTEAFF. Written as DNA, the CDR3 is TGTGCCAGCAGCTTCAGAGGGGGATCGAACACTGAAGCTTTCTTT.

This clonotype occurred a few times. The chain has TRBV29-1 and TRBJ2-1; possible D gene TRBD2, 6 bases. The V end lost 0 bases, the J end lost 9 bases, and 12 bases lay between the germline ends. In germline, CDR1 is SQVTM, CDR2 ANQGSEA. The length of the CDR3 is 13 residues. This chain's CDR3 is CSVEESGTPEQFF. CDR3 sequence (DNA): TGCAGCGTTGAAGAATCAGGGACTCCTGAGCAGTTCTTC.